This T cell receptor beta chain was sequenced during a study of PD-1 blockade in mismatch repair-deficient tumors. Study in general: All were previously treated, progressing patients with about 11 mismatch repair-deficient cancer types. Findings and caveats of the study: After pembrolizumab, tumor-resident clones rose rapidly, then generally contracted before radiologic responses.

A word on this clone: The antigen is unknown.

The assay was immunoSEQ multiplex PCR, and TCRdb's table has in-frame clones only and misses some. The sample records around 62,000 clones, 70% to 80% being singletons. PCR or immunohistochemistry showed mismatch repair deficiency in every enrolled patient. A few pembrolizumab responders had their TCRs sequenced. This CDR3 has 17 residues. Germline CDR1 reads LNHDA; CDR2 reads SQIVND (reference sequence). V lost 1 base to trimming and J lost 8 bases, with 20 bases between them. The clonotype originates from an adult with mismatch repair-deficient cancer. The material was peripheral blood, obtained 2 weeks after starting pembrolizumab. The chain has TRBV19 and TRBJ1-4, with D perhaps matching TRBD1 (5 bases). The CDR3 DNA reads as TGTGCCAGTAGTATAGCCCATACCGGAGGGGTTGGGGAAAAACTGTTTTTT. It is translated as CASSIAHTGGVGEKLFF.